The 27 T cell receptor beta chains reported below all come from one sample, sequenced in a study of T-cell memory formation after mild COVID-19. TCRdb fed the 5' RACE reads into MiXCR, producing one record per CDR3 protein. The sample includes 110,000 or so distinct CDR3 sequences, about 20% seen only once; the top ten take around 41%. Sequencing was carried out using PBMCs or a T cell subset sorted from them (not recorded which). These receptors were taken from a man aged 18 to 29 who had mild COVID-19 (a few samples of this study predate the infection). Cell type and time point are not known.

This rearrangement joins TRBV5-1 to TRBJ2-7, with D perhaps TRBD1 (5 bases). Trimming stripped 4 bases from V and 0 bases from J, with 14 bases between. Germline values: CDR1 SGHRS, CDR2 YFSETQ. This CDR3 comprises 15 residues. CDR3: CASSATEASSYEQYF. CDR3 bases: TGCGCCAGCAGCGCGACAGAGGCGAGCTCCTACGAGCAGTACTTC. The variable domain in full, completed from reference TRBV5-1 and TRBJ2-7, reads KAGVTQTPRYLIKTRGQQVTLSCSPISGHRSVSWYQQTPGQGLQFLFEYFSETQRNKGNFPGRFSGRQFSNSRSEMNVSTLELGDSALYLCASSATEASSYEQYFGPGTRLTVT.

This clonotype has a count of ten or more. The chain has TRBV20-1 and TRBJ1-5; D ambiguous. CDR3 length: 13 amino acids. Trimming stripped 5 bases from V and 5 bases from J, with 13 bases between. CDR1 and CDR2 (germline): DFQATT, SNEGSKA (reference sequence). The CDR3 DNA reads as TGCAGTGCTCCGGTTGGGGAACATCAGCCCCAGCATTTT. Its protein product is CSAPVGEHQPQHF.

CDR3 sequence reads: CASSLGQGSTEAFF. CDR3 coding DNA: TGTGCCAGCAGCCTTGGACAGGGATCCACTGAAGCTTTCTTT. The chain carries TRBV11-2 and TRBJ1-1, with 8 bases lining up with TRBD1. The length of the CDR3 is 14 residues. CDR1 is SGHAT, CDR2 FQNNGV, per germline. J lost 4 bases, V lost 5 bases, and 6 bases had no gene match.

This clonotype showed up just a few times. This rearrangement joins TRBV5-1 to TRBJ2-2; the D gene is possibly TRBD1 (6 bases). V was trimmed by 0 bases and J by 9 bases, leaving 15 bases between them. The CDR3 spans 15 residues. CDR1 and CDR2 (germline): SGHRS, YFSETQ. In DNA form, the CDR3 reads TGCGCCAGCAGCTTGGATGACAGGCCGTTACGGGAGCTGTTTTTT. Translation: CASSLDDRPLRELFF. Together with reference TRBV5-1 and TRBJ2-2, the CDR3 gives the full variable domain: KAGVTQTPRYLIKTRGQQVTLSCSPISGHRSVSWYQQTPGQGLQFLFEYFSETQRNKGNFPGRFSGRQFSNSRSEMNVSTLELGDSALYLCASSLDDRPLRELFFGEGSRLTVL.

This clonotype was detected a few times. The chain carries TRBV27 and TRBJ1-5; 7 nucleotides agree with TRBD1. Unmatched junction bases numbered 3, after V lost 0 bases and J lost 1 base. Germline assignment: CDR1 MNHEY and CDR2 SMNVEV (reference sequence). The CDR3 spans 16 residues. DNA for the CDR3: TGTGCCAGCAGTTTATCAGCGACAGGGAGCAATCAGCCCCAGCATTTT. Its translation is CASSLSATGSNQPQHF.

The J gene is TRBJ1-4, the V gene TRBV7-9; 11 bases agree with TRBD1. V gave up 3 bases and J gave up 8 bases; unmatched junction bases: 2. Germline V lookup: CDR1 SEHNR, CDR2 FQNEAQ (reference sequence). The CDR3 spans 14 residues. The DNA of the CDR3 is TGTGCCAGCAGCTTTGGACAGGGGGCGGAAAAACTGTTTTTT. Protein product: CASSFGQGAEKLFF.

This clonotype occurred many times. This chain links TRBV12-3 or TRBV12-4 with TRBJ2-7; D is ambiguous. There are 11 residues in the CDR3. With 6 bases removed from V and 4 bases from J, the gap between germline ends came to 7 bases. The CDR3 bases are TGTGCCAGCAGCTCCCTTTACGAGCAGTACTTC. Encoded protein: CASSSLYEQYF.

The chain carries TRBV21-1 and TRBJ2-7; the D call TRBD2 from the table was never checked on the DNA. TRBV21-1 is noted as a pseudogene. This CDR3 is 15 amino acids long. Here the CDR3 DNA reads TGTGCCAGCGACCCCGAGGGGACTAGTCCGTACGAGCAGTACTTC. Its protein is CASDPEGTSPYEQYF.

This chain connects TRBV12-3 or TRBV12-4 to TRBJ2-3; D gene unclear. This CDR3 has 15 residues. The V gene lost 6 bases and the J gene lost 2 bases, with 15 bases spanning the gap. CDR3 sequence: CASRMAMAYTDTQYF. As DNA, the CDR3 is TGTGCCAGCAGGATGGCGATGGCTTACACAGATACGCAGTATTTT.

Only a few counts were recorded for this clonotype. The V call is TRBV7-9, the J call TRBJ2-5; 8 nucleotides match TRBD1. Per the germline V gene, CDR1 is SEHNR and CDR2 is FQNEAQ (reference sequence). This CDR3 comprises 14 residues. Trimming cost V 6 bases and J 2 bases; bases outside gene matches: 5. DNA for the CDR3: TGTGCCAGCAGATCTACAGGGGGACAAGAGACCCAGTACTTC. This sequence encodes CASRSTGGQETQYF.

The V call is TRBV4-3, the J call TRBJ1-1; no definite D call. This CDR3 is built from 14 residues. Germline lookup yields CDR1 LGHNA and CDR2 YSLEER. Trimming cost V 0 bases and J 5 bases, with 10 bases left between them. In nucleotides, the CDR3 is TGCGCCAGCAGCCAAGATATCGGGTTGACTGAAGCTTTCTTT. Protein: CASSQDIGLTEAFF.

This clonotype was detected only a few times. The rearrangement links TRBV20-1 to TRBJ1-5; 9 nucleotides agree with TRBD1. Germline loops: CDR1 DFQATT, CDR2 SNEGSKA (reference sequence). This CDR3 region has 14 residues. The ends lost 1 base at V and 6 bases at J; junction bases unmatched: 4. CDR3 sequence reads: CSARAGTGSQPQHF. The CDR3 nucleotides read TGCAGTGCTAGAGCTGGGACAGGGTCTCAGCCCCAGCATTTT.

This clonotype was recorded a few times. The chain joins TRBV7-9 to TRBJ2-2; TRBD1 agrees at 7 bases. Germline V gene data show CDR1 as SEHNR and CDR2 as FQNEAQ (reference sequence). CDR3 size: 15 residues. V gave up 4 bases and J gave up 1 base; unmatched junction bases: 3. The CDR3 reads CASSSTGVNTGELFF. CDR3 coding DNA: TGTGCCAGCAGCTCTACAGGGGTGAACACCGGGGAGCTGTTTTTT.

This clonotype was counted only a few times. The chain joins TRBV24-1 to TRBJ2-5; D might be TRBD2 (5 bases). There are 13 residues in the CDR3. The V end lost 4 bases, the J end lost 5 bases, and 10 bases lay between the germline ends. The germline V gene encodes CDR1 KGHDR and CDR2 SFDVKD. For the CDR3, the DNA is TGTGCCACCAGTGAAGGTGCGGGCGAGACCCAGTACTTC. It is translated as CATSEGAGETQYF.

This clonotype was observed a few times. The rearrangement uses TRBV5-1 and TRBJ1-1, with D maybe TRBD1 (5 bases). Germline lookup yields CDR1 SGHRS and CDR2 YFSETQ. The CDR3 extends over 14 amino acids. The V end was cut by 4 bases, the J end by 4 bases, with 14 bases between. DNA for the CDR3: TGCGCCAGCAGCCTGCGGGACGTCAGCACTGAAGCTTTCTTT. It encodes CASSLRDVSTEAFF.

This clonotype occurred a few times. This chain joins TRBV7-2 and TRBJ2-5; 10 bases fit TRBD1. V dropped 4 bases and J dropped 5; count of bases not matched to a gene: 7. The CDR3 is 15 amino acids. In germline, CDR1 is SGHTA, CDR2 FQGNSA. The CDR3 bases are TGTGCCAGCAGCTCATGGACAGGGGGGGAGGAGACCCAGTACTTC. It translates to CASSSWTGGEETQYF.

Many counts were recorded for this clonotype. The CDR3, as DNA: TGTGCCAGCAGTCCTGGACTAGCGGGACCGATCACAGATACGCAGTATTTT. Translating it yields CASSPGLAGPITDTQYF. The genes are TRBV6-5 and TRBJ2-3; TRBD2 aligns across 12 bases. Per the germline V gene, CDR1 is MNHEY and CDR2 is SVGAGI. The CDR3 totals 17 residues. V lost 5 bases and J lost 2; bases outside the gene matches: 8.

This clonotype was seen many times. This chain connects TRBV15 to TRBJ2-5, with TRBD1 identical over 7 bases. The CDR3 length is 15 residues. Germline CDR1 is LNHNV and CDR2 is YYDKDF (reference sequence). Trimming removed 0 bases from V and 4 bases from J; junction bases left unmatched: 5. The CDR3 here is CATSRDKPGGETQYF. The CDR3 DNA is TGTGCCACCAGCAGAGATAAACCAGGGGGAGAGACCCAGTACTTC.

This clonotype was seen a few times. The chain uses TRBV7-9 and TRBJ2-6, with 9 nucleotides matching TRBD1. V was pared by 5 bases and J by 2 bases, with 13 bases of the junction left unmatched. Germline CDR1 is SEHNR and CDR2 is FQNEAQ (reference sequence). CDR3 size: 19 residues. Written as DNA, the CDR3 is TGTGCCAGCAGCCACACCCGGACAGGGGAAGTCGCTGGGGCCAACGTCCTGACTTTC. Its protein is CASSHTRTGEVAGANVLTF.

In its sample, this clonotype was seen a few times. The V call is TRBV12-3 or TRBV12-4, the J call TRBJ2-5; weak D call: TRBD1 (5 bases). Trimming cost V 3 bases and J 1 base, with 15 bases left between them. This CDR3 is 16 amino acids long. This CDR3 is CASSFSPGLIQETQYF. The CDR3 bases are TGTGCCAGCAGTTTTAGCCCAGGGCTGATCCAAGAGACCCAGTACTTC.

The J gene is TRBJ1-1, the V gene TRBV29-1; no clear D. V lost 4 bases, J lost 0 bases, and 0 bases lay in between. CDR3 size: 10 residues. Germline CDR1 reads SQVTM; CDR2 reads ANQGSEA. The CDR3 region has the DNA TGCAGCGTTGTGAACACTGAAGCTTTCTTT. Protein: CSVVNTEAFF.

A few counts support this clonotype. The chain couples TRBV18 to TRBJ2-7; D unclear. The ends were cut back, 2 bases at V and 0 bases at J, with 5 bases in the middle. Looked up from germline, CDR1 is KGHSH and CDR2 is LQKENI. The CDR3 consists of 13 residues. The CDR3 bases are TGTGCCAGCTCACCAGCCGTCTCCTACGAGCAGTACTTC. It yields the protein CASSPAVSYEQYF.

This clonotype is a singleton in its sample. This chain connects TRBV4-3 to TRBJ2-7, with 10 positions matching TRBD2. Trimming took 0 bases from V and 0 from J; bases not matched to a gene: 17. Germline V gives CDR1 LGHNA, CDR2 YSLEER. This CDR3 is 21 amino acids long. CDR3 nucleotide sequence: TGCGCCAGCAGCCAAGAGGGGGCTAGCGGGGGCCTCCACTCCAGCTCCTACGAGCAGTACGTC. It yields the protein CASSQEGASGGLHSSSYEQYV.

This clonotype appeared many times. J is TRBJ2-2 and V is TRBV4-2, with D perhaps matching TRBD2 (5 bases). The CDR3 runs 15 residues. With 3 bases removed from V and 4 bases from J, the gap between germline ends came to 12 bases. Looked up from germline, CDR1 is LGHNA and CDR2 is YNFKEQ. CDR3 DNA sequence: TGTGCCAGCAGCCAGGAAGGACTCGCCACCGGGGAGCTGTTTTTT. Protein product: CASSQEGLATGELFF.

The chain recombines TRBV12-3 or TRBV12-4 with TRBJ2-7; D might be TRBD2 (6 bases). This CDR3 is built from 14 residues. V lost 5 bases, J lost 2 bases, and 13 bases lay in between. The CDR3 coding sequence is TGTGCCAGCAGTCCCTCGGGGGTAGCCTACGAGCAGTACTTC. It specifies CASSPSGVAYEQYF.

This clonotype was seen a handful of times. This rearrangement joins TRBV13 to TRBJ1-1; 7 bases fit TRBD1. This CDR3 comprises 15 residues. Looked up from germline, CDR1 is PRHDT and CDR2 is FYEKMQ (reference sequence). The junction had 14 bases not matched to a gene; V was cut back by 6 bases and J by 7 bases. The CDR3 is CASRPIAGTAREAFF. CDR3 DNA sequence: TGTGCCAGCAGGCCCATCGCGGGGACAGCCCGTGAAGCTTTCTTT.

This chain uses TRBV7-9 with TRBJ1-2; weak D call: TRBD1 (5 bases). With 5 bases removed from V and 7 bases from J, the gap between germline ends came to 11 bases. The CDR3 runs to 12 residues. Germline V gene sequence: CDR1 SEHNR, CDR2 FQNEAQ (reference sequence). CDR3 nucleotides: TGTGCCAGCAGCCTATCAGGGTTTGGCTACACCTTC. It yields the protein CASSLSGFGYTF.